The present TCR beta chain was sequenced within a study of cytomegalovirus exposure and HLA in healthy donors. Study conclusions and caveats: Accounts indicate the classifier identified cytomegalovirus status with strong specificity and sensitivity.

The table came from immunoSEQ multiplex PCR; TCRdb's copy has only in-frame clones and leaves some out. Among 80,000 to 90,000 clones listed, around 96% were seen once. In regard to this clone: As yet, its antigen is unknown.

V was cut by 3 bases and J by 3 bases, with 6 bases left in between. CDR3 length: 11 residues. CDR1 and CDR2 (germline): DFQATT, SNEGSKA (reference sequence). A roughly 120-subject validation cohort, separate from the approximately 670-subject first cohort, supplied the donors. Specimen: PBMCs. The J gene is TRBJ2-7, the V gene TRBV20-1; D gene ambiguous. The TCR comes from a man aged 18 to 30 in good health and CMV-seronegative. CDR3 coding DNA: TGCAGTGCTAGTCGTATCTACGAGCAGTACTTC. As protein: CSASRIYEQYF.